These 32 T cell receptor beta chains came from one sample sequenced in a study of human T cells and chemical hapten exposure. In TCRdb, the RACE reads were re-called with MiXCR into one record per CDR3 protein. The sample includes 340,000 or so distinct CDR3 sequences, 5.5% to 8% seen only once; the top ten take around 8.2%. Time point given: patch test 1, 2 weeks after DPC sensitization. Treatment reported: therapeutic diphenylcyclopropenone sensitization with weekly scalp DPC. Sequenced material: whole blood, taken in connection with sensitization to the hapten diphenylcyclopropenone (DPC). These TCRs come from a woman under 30 with alopecia areata. Some clones in this sample may be carry-over from other donors' samples.

This rearrangement joins TRBV19 to TRBJ1-2; 7 bases align to TRBD1. CDR1 LNHDA and CDR2 SQIVND come from the germline V gene (reference sequence). Trimming took 10 bases from V and 6 from J; bases not matched to a gene: 2. This CDR3 spans 10 amino acids. The CDR3 bases are TGTGCCACCCAGGGGGATGGCTACACCTTC. Its translation is CATQGDGYTF. Combining the CDR3 with reference TRBV19 and TRBJ1-2 gives the whole variable domain DGGITQSPKYLFRKEGQNVTLSCEQNLNHDAMYWYRQDPGQGLRLIYYSQIVNDFQKGDIAEGYSVSREKKESFPLTVTSAQKNPTAFYLCATQGDGYTFGSGTRLTVV.

There are many counts of this clonotype. This chain uses TRBV9 with TRBJ2-7, with 8 bases aligning to TRBD1. The CDR3 consists of 14 residues. V lost 2 bases to trimming and J lost 6 bases; unmatched junction nucleotides: 7. CDR1 SGDLS and CDR2 YYNGEE come from the germline V gene. The CDR3 reads CASSVSGGESEQYF. Written as DNA, the CDR3 is TGTGCCAGCAGCGTGTCAGGGGGCGAATCCGAGCAGTACTTC.

This rearrangement joins TRBV25-1 to TRBJ1-2, with a tentative D call TRBD1 (6 bases). The CDR3 has 13 residues. Trimming stripped 0 bases from V and 4 bases from J, with 6 bases between. Per germline, CDR1 MGHDK and CDR2 SYGVNS. CDR3 sequence reads: CASSEYRGYGYTF. The CDR3 coding sequence is TGTGCCAGCAGTGAATACAGGGGCTATGGCTACACCTTC.

V and J are TRBV6-4 and TRBJ2-3; 8 nucleotides agree with TRBD2. Germline-derived CDR1 and CDR2 are MRHNA and SNTAGT. The CDR3 runs 13 residues. V trimming: 5 bases; J trimming: 10 bases; junction bases outside the gene matches: 8. The CDR3 reads CASSRGSGEAQYF. CDR3 DNA sequence: TGTGCCAGCAGTAGGGGTAGCGGGGAGGCGCAGTATTTT.

This clonotype was seen repeatedly, ten times or more. V is TRBV6-4 and J is TRBJ1-5; D is undetermined. This CDR3 is built from 8 residues. Germline values: CDR1 MRHNA, CDR2 SNTAGT. V lost 6 bases, J lost 11 bases, and 2 bases lay in between. Written as DNA, the CDR3 is TGTGCCAGCAGCACCCAGCATTTT. Translated: CASSTQHF.

This clonotype came up many times. The chain links TRBV13 to TRBJ2-3; D ambiguous. The CDR3 spans 16 residues. Trimming pared 5 bases from V and 4 bases from J, leaving 19 bases between. Germline lookup yields CDR1 PRHDT and CDR2 FYEKMQ (reference sequence). CDR3 sequence reads: CASSPRKVRFADTQYF. The CDR3, as DNA: TGTGCCAGCAGCCCGCGTAAGGTTAGGTTTGCAGATACGCAGTATTTT.

At least ten counts were recorded for this clonotype. This rearrangement joins TRBV7-2 to TRBJ2-1, with unresolved D. This CDR3 is built from 11 residues. V was pared by 2 bases and J by 8 bases, with 4 bases between. The germline V gene encodes CDR1 SGHTA and CDR2 FQGNSA. CDR3 in DNA: TGTGCCAGCAGCTTAACAGATGAGCAGTTCTTC. It translates to CASSLTDEQFF.

This clonotype was seen ten or more times. The rearrangement links TRBV7-9 to TRBJ2-3; 8 bases map to TRBD2. CDR1 SEHNR and CDR2 FQNEAQ come from the germline V gene (reference sequence). V gave up 8 bases and J gave up 5 bases; unmatched junction bases: 6. This CDR3 comprises 13 residues. The CDR3 DNA follows: TGTGCCAGCGGCGGGACTAGAATAGATACGCAGTATTTT. Amino acid sequence: CASGGTRIDTQYF.

The J gene is TRBJ2-5, the V gene TRBV10-3; D possibly corresponds to TRBD1 (5 bases). The length of the CDR3 is 11 residues. CDR1 is ENHRY and CDR2 is SYGVKD in the germline V gene. Trimming removed 6 bases from V and 7 bases from J, with 9 bases in between. The CDR3 reads CAISGTGTQYF. CDR3 in DNA: TGTGCCATCAGCGGAACAGGGACCCAGTACTTC.

This clonotype was found many times. This chain uses TRBV6-2 or TRBV6-3 with TRBJ2-2; 10 bases line up with TRBD1. This CDR3 spans 15 amino acids. CDR1 and CDR2 from the germline V gene are MNHEY and SVGEGT. Trimming at V came to 6 bases and at J to 7 bases, leaving 8 bases not matched to a gene. CDR3 nucleotide sequence: TGTGCCAGCAGCCCCGGGACAGGGGAATTCGGGGAGCTGTTTTTT. Amino acid sequence: CASSPGTGEFGELFF.

A remark on this clonotype: One base away lies a much larger clone, so this may be a sequencing read error. The CDR3 end shows no conserved phenylalanine or tryptophan, and so a read error is likely. The V gene is TRBV6-5, the J gene TRBJ1-1; no clear D gene. The CDR3 is made up of 14 amino acids. The germline gives CDR1 MNHEY, CDR2 SVGAGI. V dropped 0 bases and J dropped 1 base, with 6 bases sitting between them. The CDR3 nucleotides are TGTGCCAGCAGTTACTCTGAATCGAACACTGAAGCTTTCTTA. Its protein product is CASSYSESNTEAFL.

This chain links TRBV7-9 with TRBJ2-7; 7 bases fit TRBD1. V trimming: 5 bases; J trimming: 5 bases; junction bases outside the gene matches: 3. The CDR3 is made up of 12 amino acids. Per germline, CDR1 SEHNR and CDR2 FQNEAQ (reference sequence). The CDR3 loop reads CASSVQGNEQYF. CDR3 coding DNA: TGTGCCAGCAGCGTACAGGGGAACGAGCAGTACTTC.

In this sample, this clonotype turned up many times. The V gene is TRBV20-1, the J gene TRBJ2-3; 7 bases fit TRBD2. The CDR3 loop spans 14 amino acids. Germline CDR1 is DFQATT and CDR2 is SNEGSKA (reference sequence). The V gene end was trimmed by 4 bases and the J gene end by 4 bases; junction bases not matched to a gene: 8. In nucleotides, the CDR3 is TGCAGTGCTACCCCGGGAGGAGGGCCAGATACGCAGTATTTT. Protein sequence: CSATPGGGPDTQYF.

Many counts were recorded for this clonotype. The rearrangement joins TRBV12-3 or TRBV12-4 to TRBJ2-7, with a possible D match to TRBD2 (5 bases). V lost 1 base and J lost 2, with 15 bases in between. The CDR3 loop spans 16 amino acids. CDR3 in amino acids: CASSLGGLNNPYEQYF. CDR3 DNA: TGTGCCAGCAGTTTAGGAGGACTGAACAACCCCTACGAGCAGTACTTC.

V is TRBV6-4 and J is TRBJ1-2, with 10 bases fitting TRBD1. The V gene end was trimmed by 3 bases and the J gene end by 2 bases; junction bases not matched to a gene: 3. The CDR3 length is 15 residues. Germline lookup yields CDR1 MRHNA and CDR2 SNTAGT. This chain's CDR3 is CASSEWDRGNYGYTF. The CDR3 DNA reads as TGTGCCAGCAGTGAATGGGACAGGGGCAACTATGGCTACACCTTC.

The table lists this clonotype with many counts. The germline gene is not matched at one end of the junction; a read error may be the cause. The rearrangement joins TRBV5-1 to TRBJ2-7, with D uncertain. Per the germline V gene, CDR1 is SGHRS and CDR2 is YFSETQ. CDR3 size: 13 residues. The CDR3 DNA sequence: TGTGCCAGCAGTTTAGGTGGCACCTACGAGCAGTACTTC. Protein: CASSLGGTYEQYF. The variable domain in full, with the rest retrieved from reference TRBV5-1 and TRBJ2-7, is KAGVTQTPRYLIKTRGQQVTLSCSPISGHRSVSWYQQTPGQGLQFLFEYFSETQRNKGNFPGRFSGRQFSNSRSEMNVSTLELGDSALYLCASSLGGTYEQYFGPGTRLTVT.

A few counts support this clonotype. This chain uses TRBV7-2 with TRBJ1-5; D gene uncertain. Germline CDR1 reads SGHTA; CDR2 reads FQGNSA. V lost 1 base and J lost 3, with 10 bases in between. There are 15 residues in the CDR3. The DNA of the CDR3 is TGTGCCAGCAGCTTAGGGTCAGTTCCCAATCAGCCCCAGCATTTT. This translates into CASSLGSVPNQPQHF. The full variable domain, with the rest looked up from reference TRBV7-2 and TRBJ1-5, is GAGVSQSPSNKVTEKGKDVELRCDPISGHTALYWYRQSLGQGLEFLIYFQGNSAPDKSGLPSDRFSAERTGGSVSTLTIQRTQQEDSAVYLCASSLGSVPNQPQHFGDGTRLSIL.

This sequence joins TRBV15 and TRBJ1-6; D uncertain. The CDR3 is 13 residues long. Germline V gene sequence: CDR1 LNHNV, CDR2 YYDKDF (reference sequence). V was trimmed by 0 bases and J by 10 bases, leaving 7 bases between them. Here the CDR3 reads CATSRDVDSPLHF. In DNA, the CDR3 is TGTGCCACCAGCAGAGATGTTGACTCACCCCTCCACTTT.

Many counts were recorded for this clonotype. This sequence joins TRBV29-1 and TRBJ2-7, with 10 positions matching TRBD2. Trimming removed 0 bases from V and 3 bases from J; junction bases left unmatched: 5. Germline V gives CDR1 SQVTM, CDR2 ANQGSEA. The CDR3 has 15 residues. The CDR3 DNA follows: TGCAGCGTTGAAGACGTTACTAGCGGGGACTACGAGCAGTACTTC. This encodes CSVEDVTSGDYEQYF.

This clonotype was recorded a few times. The V and J genes are TRBV18 and TRBJ2-3; D is perhaps TRBD2 (5 bases). The CDR3 is 14 residues long. Deletions cut 6 bases from V and 3 bases from J, with 13 bases between. CDR1 and CDR2 (germline): KGHSH, LQKENI. The chain's CDR3 is CASSPGSQTDTQYF. The CDR3 nucleotides are TGTGCCAGCTCCCCTGGGAGTCAGACAGATACGCAGTATTTT.

This clonotype has at least ten counts. This rearrangement joins TRBV18 to TRBJ2-7, with D maybe TRBD1 (6 bases). Trimming pared 3 bases from V and 2 bases from J, leaving 11 bases between. This CDR3 is built from 14 residues. Germline CDR1 and CDR2: KGHSH and LQKENI. This CDR3 reads CASSPDSSTYEQYF. CDR3 nucleotide sequence: TGTGCCAGCTCACCGGACAGTTCAACCTACGAGCAGTACTTC.

The chain combines TRBV20-1 with TRBJ1-1; TRBD1 might be the D (6 bases). There are 14 residues in the CDR3. Per the germline V gene, CDR1 is DFQATT and CDR2 is SNEGSKA (reference sequence). Trimming shortened V by 0 bases and J by 7 bases, and 15 bases separated the two germline ends. CDR3 DNA sequence: TGCAGTGCTAGAGAGGACAGACTTCAGCTTGAAGCTTTCTTT. Encoded protein: CSAREDRLQLEAFF.

This sequence joins TRBV28 and TRBJ2-7; TRBD1 or TRBD2 may be the D gene (8 bases each). CDR1 and CDR2 (germline): MDHEN, SYDVKM. The CDR3 extends over 16 amino acids. The V gene lost 6 bases and the J gene lost 3 bases, with 21 bases spanning the gap. CDR3 in DNA: TGTGCCAGCAGAACGGGAGGGCAGGGGGCATACTACGAGCAGTACTTC. Its translation is CASRTGGQGAYYEQYF.

This clonotype was detected ten times or more. This chain uses TRBV6-6 with TRBJ1-6; D is possibly TRBD1 (5 bases). Trimming shortened V by 2 bases and J by 11 bases, and 13 bases separated the two germline ends. This CDR3 is 14 amino acids long. The V gene's germline CDR1 is MNHNY and CDR2 SVGAGI (reference sequence). The DNA of the CDR3 is TGTGCCAGCAGTTACGGGCCAGGGAATCCACCCCTCCACTTT. It is translated as CASSYGPGNPPLHF.

This clonotype was seen once. A read error is possible here, since a much larger clone lies one base away. This chain connects TRBV5-6 to TRBJ2-1, with D unresolved. CDR3 length equals 12 residues. The germline gives CDR1 SGHDT, CDR2 YYEEEE. The CDR3 here is CAGSFMGISGFF. The DNA of the CDR3 is TGTGCCGGCAGCTTTATGGGTATAAGTGGGTTCTTC.

This clonotype occurred many times. The V gene is TRBV4-2, the J gene TRBJ2-7; D call uncertain. This CDR3 is built from 14 residues. The germline V and J ends were trimmed by 0 bases and 3 bases, with 9 bases remaining between them. Germline CDR1 reads LGHNA; CDR2 reads YNFKEQ. In DNA, the CDR3 is TGTGCCAGCAGCCAAGAGGGCGCGAACTACGAGCAGTACTTC. It codes for CASSQEGANYEQYF.

V gene TRBV9 combines with J gene TRBJ1-1, with 7 bases fitting TRBD1. The length of the CDR3 is 15 residues. Germline lookup yields CDR1 SGDLS and CDR2 YYNGEE. J lost 6 bases, V lost 4 bases, and 12 bases had no gene match. The CDR3 here is CASSPLGTGVAEAFF. CDR3 DNA sequence: TGTGCCAGCAGCCCCCTAGGAACAGGGGTGGCTGAAGCTTTCTTT.

V usage is TRBV9 and J usage is TRBJ1-6; 7 nucleotides line up with TRBD1. CDR1 SGDLS and CDR2 YYNGEE come from the germline V gene. This CDR3 has 15 amino acids. The V segment lost 0 bases and the J segment 7 bases; nucleotides outside the gene matches: 4. The CDR3 region is CASSVDGQANSPLHF. Here the CDR3 DNA reads TGTGCCAGCAGCGTAGACGGACAGGCGAATTCACCCCTCCACTTT.

This clonotype showed up just a few times. This rearrangement joins TRBV7-2 to TRBJ1-5; D ambiguous. The germline gives CDR1 SGHTA, CDR2 FQGNSA. The V end lost 3 bases, the J end lost 7 bases, and 10 bases lay between the germline ends. The CDR3 extends over 13 amino acids. CDR3 region: CASSFGVPQPQHF. For the CDR3, the DNA is TGTGCCAGCAGCTTCGGGGTACCCCAGCCCCAGCATTTT.

The V and J genes are TRBV5-4 and TRBJ2-5; D is undetermined. The length of the CDR3 is 14 residues. Trimming removed 0 bases at V and 0 bases at J, with 6 bases between. Germline lookup yields CDR1 SGHNT and CDR2 YYREEE (reference sequence). The chain's CDR3 is CASSLDQYQETQYF. The CDR3 nucleotides read TGTGCCAGCAGCTTGGACCAGTACCAAGAGACCCAGTACTTC.

The chain recombines TRBV21-1 with TRBJ2-2; the table's D call, TRBD1, was not checked against the DNA. TRBV21-1 constitutes a pseudogene. CDR3 length equals 19 residues. The CDR3: CASSKAQDRAGVNTGELFF. The CDR3 region has the DNA TGTGCCAGCAGCAAAGCGCAAGACAGGGCGGGGGTGAATACCGGGGAGCTGTTTTTT.

The chain uses TRBV20-1 and TRBJ2-6; D is ambiguous. Trimming shortened V by 3 bases and J by 2 bases, and 8 bases separated the two germline ends. This CDR3 region has 14 residues. The germline gives CDR1 DFQATT, CDR2 SNEGSKA (reference sequence). CDR3 in DNA: TGCAGTGCTAGGGTTCGGGCTGGGGCCAACGTCCTGACTTTC. It encodes CSARVRAGANVLTF.